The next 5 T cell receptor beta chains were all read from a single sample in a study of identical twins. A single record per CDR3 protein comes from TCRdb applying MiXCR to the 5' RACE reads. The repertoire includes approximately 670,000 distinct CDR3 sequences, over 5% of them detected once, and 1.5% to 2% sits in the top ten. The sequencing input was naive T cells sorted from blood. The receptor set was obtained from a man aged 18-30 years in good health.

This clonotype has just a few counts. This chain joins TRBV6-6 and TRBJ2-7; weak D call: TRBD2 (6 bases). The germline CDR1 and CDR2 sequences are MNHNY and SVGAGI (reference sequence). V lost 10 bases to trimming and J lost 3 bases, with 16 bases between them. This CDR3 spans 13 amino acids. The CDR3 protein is CAIRTSSHYEQYF. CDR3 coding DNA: TGTGCCATCCGAACTAGCAGTCACTACGAGCAGTACTTC.

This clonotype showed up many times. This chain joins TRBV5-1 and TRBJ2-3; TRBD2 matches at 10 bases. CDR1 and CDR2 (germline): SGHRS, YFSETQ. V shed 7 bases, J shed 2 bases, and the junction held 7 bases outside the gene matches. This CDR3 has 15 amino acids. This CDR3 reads CASGRAGGPTDTQYF. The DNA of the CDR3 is TGCGCCAGCGGGAGAGCGGGAGGGCCCACAGATACGCAGTATTTT.

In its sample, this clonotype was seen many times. CDR3 sequence (DNA): TGTGCCAGCAGTGTTAATAGCAATCAGCCCCAGCATTTT. It codes for CASSVNSNQPQHF. V usage is TRBV25-1 and J usage is TRBJ1-5; D unclear. V lost 4 bases, J lost 0 bases, and 4 bases lay in between. The length of the CDR3 is 13 residues. CDR1 MGHDK and CDR2 SYGVNS come from the germline V gene.

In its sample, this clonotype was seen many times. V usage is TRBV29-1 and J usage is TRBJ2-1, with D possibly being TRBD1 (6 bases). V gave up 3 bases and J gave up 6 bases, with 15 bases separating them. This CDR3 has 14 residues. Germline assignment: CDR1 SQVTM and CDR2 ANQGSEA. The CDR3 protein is CSVDPGDILNEQFF. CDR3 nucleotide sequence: TGCAGCGTTGATCCAGGGGACATACTCAATGAGCAGTTCTTC.

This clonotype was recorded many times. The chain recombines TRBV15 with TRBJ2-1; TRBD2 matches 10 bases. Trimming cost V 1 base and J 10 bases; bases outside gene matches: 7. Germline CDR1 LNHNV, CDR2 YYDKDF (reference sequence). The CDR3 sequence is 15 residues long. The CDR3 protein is CATSRVAGGVGEQFF. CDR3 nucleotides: TGTGCCACCAGCAGAGTAGCGGGAGGAGTTGGCGAGCAGTTCTTC.